These 26 T cell receptor beta chains were sequenced from one sample in a study of T-cell reconstitution after alpha-beta-depleted transplantation in children. Molecular barcoding with unique molecular identifiers was used for the TCRbeta library. Via MiXCR, TCRdb re-called the PCR reads, giving one row per CDR3 protein. The data hold approximately 270,000 distinct CDR3 sequences, with approximately 9.8% observed a single time. The sequences come from PBMCs from the stem cell graft donor, collected from the stem cell graft. These receptors were taken from a human donor who donated a stem cell graft to a child with SCID.

This clonotype was counted between two and nine times. V gene TRBV29-1 combines with J gene TRBJ2-5; no reliable D call. Between the trimmed V and J ends, which lost 4 bases and 2 bases, there was a span of 2 bases. CDR1 is SQVTM, CDR2 ANQGSEA, per germline. This CDR3 has 10 residues. The CDR3 protein is CSVVQETQYF. CDR3 DNA sequence: TGCAGCGTTGTTCAAGAGACCCAGTACTTC.

This clonotype has more than one count but fewer than ten. This chain connects TRBV3-1 to TRBJ2-1; 10 bases fit TRBD1. The CDR3 extends over 17 amino acids. Per germline, CDR1 LGHDT and CDR2 YNNKEL (reference sequence). J gave up 6 bases and V 2 bases, and 10 bases lay outside the gene matches. CDR3 coding DNA: TGTGCCAGCAGCCAAATCACCGGGACAGGGGAGGGCAATGAGCAGTTCTTC. Translation gives CASSQITGTGEGNEQFF.

This clonotype was recorded at least ten times. V usage is TRBV12-3 or TRBV12-4 and J usage is TRBJ1-4; D perhaps matches TRBD1 (5 bases). The CDR3 runs to 15 residues. The ends were cut back, 0 bases at V and 8 bases at J, with 13 bases in the middle. CDR3 loop: CASSLARGRWEKLFF. In DNA form, the CDR3 reads TGTGCCAGCAGTTTAGCGAGGGGCCGGTGGGAAAAACTGTTTTTT.

V is TRBV10-3 and J is TRBJ2-1; TRBD2 might be the D (6 bases). CDR1 and CDR2 (germline): ENHRY, SYGVKD. The CDR3 has 15 amino acids. Trimming removed 0 bases at V and 3 bases at J, with 9 bases between. Here the CDR3 reads CAISESETSYNEQFF. CDR3 DNA sequence: TGTGCCATCAGTGAGTCGGAGACTAGCTACAATGAGCAGTTCTTC.

This clonotype was observed a handful of times. The rearrangement joins TRBV6-1 to TRBJ1-1; D is possibly TRBD1 (6 bases). There are 15 residues in the CDR3. Trimming shortened V by 3 bases and J by 4 bases, and 15 bases separated the two germline ends. The germline V gene encodes CDR1 MNHNS and CDR2 SASEGT. CDR3 sequence: CASSEPGAASTEAFF. CDR3 nucleotide sequence: TGTGCCAGCAGTGAGCCAGGGGCCGCTTCCACTGAAGCTTTCTTT.

In its sample, this clonotype was seen a few times. The rearrangement uses TRBV4-1 and TRBJ1-5; D is perhaps TRBD1 (6 bases). CDR3 length: 16 residues. Trimming took off 0 bases at V and 0 bases at J, with 9 bases between the two ends. CDR1 and CDR2 from the germline V gene are MGHRA and YSYEKL. The CDR3 sequence is CASSQEGGASNQPQHF. For the CDR3, the DNA is TGCGCCAGCAGCCAAGAAGGGGGAGCTAGCAATCAGCCCCAGCATTTT.

This chain connects TRBV5-1 to TRBJ2-3, with a possible D match to TRBD2 (5 bases). Germline V CDR1 and CDR2: SGHRS, YFSETQ. This CDR3 is 14 amino acids long. Trimming stripped 0 bases from V and 3 bases from J, with 8 bases between. CDR3 protein: CASSLARGTDTQYF. For the CDR3, the DNA is TGCGCCAGCAGCTTGGCCCGGGGAACAGATACGCAGTATTTT.

In its sample, this clonotype was seen a few times. The rearrangement joins TRBV20-1 to TRBJ1-5; perhaps TRBD1 as D (6 bases). This CDR3 has 14 residues. Germline V gives CDR1 DFQATT, CDR2 SNEGSKA (reference sequence). Trimming stripped 3 bases from V and 0 bases from J, with 9 bases between. CDR3: CSASRGYSNQPQHF. CDR3 in DNA: TGCAGTGCTAGCAGGGGTTATAGCAATCAGCCCCAGCATTTT.

This clonotype was found a few times. J is TRBJ2-7 and V is TRBV5-1; D gene ambiguous. The germline CDR1 and CDR2 sequences are SGHRS and YFSETQ. Trimming pared 2 bases from V and 2 bases from J, leaving 14 bases between. The CDR3 is 15 amino acids. The CDR3 reads CASSFLGSPTYEQYF. The CDR3 DNA follows: TGCGCCAGCAGCTTCTTGGGCAGCCCGACCTACGAGCAGTACTTC.

This sequence joins TRBV9 and TRBJ2-1; tentatively, D is TRBD2 (6 bases). Looked up from germline, CDR1 is SGDLS and CDR2 is YYNGEE. Trimming pared 6 bases from V and 2 bases from J, leaving 12 bases between. CDR3 size: 14 residues. As DNA, the CDR3 is TGTGCCAGCAAGCGGGCAGGACCCTACAATGAGCAGTTCTTC. This encodes CASKRAGPYNEQFF. The whole variable domain, remainder taken from reference TRBV9 and TRBJ2-1, is DSGVTQTPKHLITATGQRVTLRCSPRSGDLSVYWYQQSLDQGLQFLIQYYNGEERAKGNILERFSAQQFPDLHSELNLSSLELGDSALYFCASKRAGPYNEQFFGPGTRLTVL.

The V and J genes are TRBV21-1 and TRBJ1-5; TRBD1 is taken as the D call from the table, unchecked against the DNA. TRBV21-1 counts as a pseudogene. The CDR3 covers 14 residues. The CDR3 nucleotides are TGTGCCAGCAGCACCGACAGGGGGCAACAGCCCCAGCATTTT. The encoded protein is CASSTDRGQQPQHF.

The chain links TRBV2 to TRBJ2-7, with D possibly being TRBD1 (6 bases). V was trimmed by 6 bases and J by 2 bases, leaving 11 bases between them. The CDR3 sequence is 13 residues long. CDR1 and CDR2 from the germline V gene are SNHLY and FYNNEI. The CDR3 loop reads CASRMTGTYEQYF. The CDR3 coding sequence is TGTGCCAGCAGAATGACAGGAACCTACGAGCAGTACTTC.

This clonotype has a handful of counts. V and J are TRBV12-3 or TRBV12-4 and TRBJ2-3; 8 bases agree with TRBD1. The CDR3 length is 14 residues. With 8 bases clipped from V and 4 bases from J, the junction kept 8 bases outside the gene matches. The CDR3 DNA reads as TGTGCCAGCGGCAGACAGGGGTTGGCAGATACGCAGTATTTT. It encodes CASGRQGLADTQYF.

The table lists this clonotype with a few counts. J is TRBJ2-2 and V is TRBV24-1; possible D gene TRBD1, 5 bases. CDR3 size: 16 residues. Germline V gives CDR1 KGHDR, CDR2 SFDVKD. The germline V and J ends were trimmed by 4 bases and 1 base, with 12 bases remaining between them. In nucleotides, the CDR3 is TGTGCCACCAGTGACGTCGGACATAAGAACACCGGGGAGCTGTTTTTT. This gives the protein CATSDVGHKNTGELFF.

This clonotype was recorded a few times. V is TRBV20-1 and J is TRBJ2-7; TRBD1 matches at 11 bases. Germline V gene data show CDR1 as DFQATT and CDR2 as SNEGSKA (reference sequence). Trimming cost V 5 bases and J 4 bases; bases outside gene matches: 4. This CDR3 is 13 amino acids long. CDR3: CSAGGDRGYEQYF. Written as DNA, the CDR3 is TGCAGTGCTGGCGGGGACAGGGGGTACGAGCAGTACTTC.

This clonotype has ten or more counts. The DNA of the CDR3 is TGTGCCAGCAGGCTTTTGGGACAAGGTGAAGCTTTCTTT. It codes for CASRLLGQGEAFF. The chain has TRBV12-3 or TRBV12-4 and TRBJ1-1; TRBD1 might be the D (6 bases). V was cut by 6 bases and J by 7 bases, with 15 bases left in between. This CDR3 has 13 residues.

The chain combines TRBV5-1 with TRBJ2-3; 9 positions agree with TRBD2. Germline V gene sequence: CDR1 SGHRS, CDR2 YFSETQ. J gave up 4 bases and V 4 bases, and 10 bases lay outside the gene matches. The CDR3 loop spans 16 amino acids. CDR3 loop: CASSVGGSGGPDTQYF. The CDR3 region has the DNA TGCGCCAGCAGCGTAGGTGGTAGCGGGGGCCCAGATACGCAGTATTTT.

V gene TRBV27 combines with J gene TRBJ1-2; D might be TRBD1 (6 bases). CDR1 is MNHEY, CDR2 SMNVEV, per germline (reference sequence). The V end was cut by 6 bases, the J end by 7 bases, with 18 bases between. The CDR3 spans 14 residues. For the CDR3, the DNA is TGTGCCAGCAGCCCCGGGGCAGGGGTTGCTGGCTACACCTTC. Translation: CASSPGAGVAGYTF.

The chain couples TRBV20-1 to TRBJ2-1; 9 nucleotides align to TRBD2. Trimming at V came to 3 bases and at J to 5 bases, leaving 11 bases not matched to a gene. This CDR3 spans 16 amino acids. The germline CDR1 and CDR2 sequences are DFQATT and SNEGSKA (reference sequence). The CDR3 DNA reads TGCAGTGCTAGCCGCCTAGCGGGGCTAGGCGACAATGAGCAGTTCTTC. As protein: CSASRLAGLGDNEQFF.

This clonotype was seen a handful of times. The chain has TRBV11-1 and TRBJ2-1; 9 nucleotides align to TRBD2. After removal of 5 bases from V and 7 bases from J, the junction contained 12 bases not matched to a gene. The length of the CDR3 is 16 residues. CDR1 and CDR2 (germline): SGHAT, FQDESV (reference sequence). CDR3 coding DNA: TGTGCCAGCAGCCAAGGCGGACTAGCGTTGGGGAATGAGCAGTTCTTC. Protein: CASSQGGLALGNEQFF.

This clonotype appeared many times. The chain has TRBV7-8 and TRBJ2-7; 9 bases align to TRBD1. Per the germline V gene, CDR1 is SGHVS and CDR2 is FQNEAQ. The CDR3 length is 15 residues. With 4 bases clipped from V and 3 bases from J, the junction kept 7 bases outside the gene matches. CDR3 sequence: CASSSPGQGRYEQYF. As DNA, the CDR3 is TGTGCCAGCAGCTCACCGGGACAGGGACGCTACGAGCAGTACTTC.

The J gene is TRBJ2-7, the V gene TRBV7-8; 8 bases align to TRBD1. The CDR3 totals 14 residues. Trimming removed 1 base from V and 5 bases from J; junction bases left unmatched: 4. CDR1 and CDR2 (germline): SGHVS, FQNEAQ. CDR3 loop: CASSLGQGTNEQYF. Written as DNA, the CDR3 is TGTGCCAGCAGCTTAGGACAGGGGACAAACGAGCAGTACTTC.

The V and J genes are TRBV7-8 and TRBJ1-1; D may be TRBD1 (6 bases). V lost 5 bases to trimming and J lost 3 bases, with 10 bases between them. There are 13 residues in the CDR3. The V gene's germline CDR1 is SGHVS and CDR2 FQNEAQ. CDR3 bases: TGTGCCAGCAGCCCCACAGGGCACACTGAAGCTTTCTTT. Its protein product is CASSPTGHTEAFF.

This clonotype was observed a few times. This sequence joins TRBV6-1 and TRBJ2-5; a possible D gene is TRBD1 (5 bases). The length of the CDR3 is 13 residues. CDR1 and CDR2 (germline): MNHNS, SASEGT. The V end lost 6 bases, the J end lost 5 bases, and 13 bases lay between the germline ends. The CDR3 bases are TGTGCCAGCAGATCAGGGATGGAGGAGACCCAGTACTTC. Translated: CASRSGMEETQYF.

This clonotype was seen many times. The chain carries TRBV12-3 or TRBV12-4 and TRBJ2-3; 7 nucleotides match TRBD2. With V trimmed by 6 bases and J by 0 bases, 3 bases remained unmatched. The CDR3 sequence is 14 residues long. The CDR3 DNA reads TGTGCCAGCAGCCCACTAGCGAGCACAGATACGCAGTATTTT. Protein product: CASSPLASTDTQYF.

This clonotype turned up a few times. CDR3 in DNA: TGTGCCAGCAGTCCCCGAGCAGTCAATCAGCCCCAGCATTTT. Amino acids: CASSPRAVNQPQHF. The chain employs TRBV28 and TRBJ1-5; D is ambiguous. The CDR3 length is 14 residues. Trimming took off 5 bases at V and 3 bases at J, with 11 bases between the two ends. From germline, CDR1 is MDHEN and CDR2 SYDVKM. The entire variable domain, with the rest obtained from reference TRBV28 and TRBJ1-5, is as follows: DVKVTQSSRYLVKRTGEKVFLECVQDMDHENMFWYRQDPGLGLRLIYFSYDVKMKEKGDIPEGYSVSREKKERFSLILESASTNQTSMYLCASSPRAVNQPQHFGDGTRLSIL.